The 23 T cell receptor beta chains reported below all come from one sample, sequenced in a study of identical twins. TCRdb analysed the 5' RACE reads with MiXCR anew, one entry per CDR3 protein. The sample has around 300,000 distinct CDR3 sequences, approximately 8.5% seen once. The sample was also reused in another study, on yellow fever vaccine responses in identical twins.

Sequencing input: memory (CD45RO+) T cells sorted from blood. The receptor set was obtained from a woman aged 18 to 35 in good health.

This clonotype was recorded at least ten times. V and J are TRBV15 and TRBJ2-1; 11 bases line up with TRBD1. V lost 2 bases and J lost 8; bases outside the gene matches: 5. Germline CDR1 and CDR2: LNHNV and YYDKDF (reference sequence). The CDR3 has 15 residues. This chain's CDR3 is CATSRRTGGWDEQFF. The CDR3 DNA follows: TGTGCCACCAGCAGACGGACAGGGGGCTGGGATGAGCAGTTCTTC. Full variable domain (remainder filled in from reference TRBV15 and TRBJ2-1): DAMVIQNPRYQVTQFGKPVTLSCSQTLNHNVMYWYQQKSSQAPKLLFHYYDKDFNNEADTPDNFQSRRPNTSFCFLDIRSPGLGDTAMYLCATSRRTGGWDEQFFGPGTRLTVL.

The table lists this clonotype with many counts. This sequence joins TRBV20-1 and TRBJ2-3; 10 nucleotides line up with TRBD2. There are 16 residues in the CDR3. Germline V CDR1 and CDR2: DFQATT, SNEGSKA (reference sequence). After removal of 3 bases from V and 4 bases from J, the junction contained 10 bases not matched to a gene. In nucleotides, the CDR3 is TGCAGTGCTAGGAGGGCCTCCGGGACTAGCGCAGATACGCAGTATTTT. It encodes CSARRASGTSADTQYF.

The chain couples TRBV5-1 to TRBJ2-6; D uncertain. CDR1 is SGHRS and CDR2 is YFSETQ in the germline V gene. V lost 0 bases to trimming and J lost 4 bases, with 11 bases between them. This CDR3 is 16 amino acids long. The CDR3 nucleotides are TGCGCCAGCAGCTTGGAGGTCACCGCCGGGGCCAACGTCCTGACTTTC. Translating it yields CASSLEVTAGANVLTF.

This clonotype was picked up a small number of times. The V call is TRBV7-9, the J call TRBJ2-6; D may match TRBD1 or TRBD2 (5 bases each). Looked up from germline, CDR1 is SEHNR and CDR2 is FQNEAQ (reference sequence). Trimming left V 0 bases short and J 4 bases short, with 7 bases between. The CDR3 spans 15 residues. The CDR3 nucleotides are TGTGCCAGCAGCTTAGCAGGGGACGGGGCCAACGTCCTGACTTTC. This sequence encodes CASSLAGDGANVLTF.

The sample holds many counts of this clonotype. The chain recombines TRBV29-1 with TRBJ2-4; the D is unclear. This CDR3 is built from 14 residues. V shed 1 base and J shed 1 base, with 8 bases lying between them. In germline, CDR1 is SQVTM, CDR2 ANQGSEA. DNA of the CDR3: TGCAGCGTTGAAGTCGGGCAGGCCAAAAACATTCAGTACTTC. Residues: CSVEVGQAKNIQYF.

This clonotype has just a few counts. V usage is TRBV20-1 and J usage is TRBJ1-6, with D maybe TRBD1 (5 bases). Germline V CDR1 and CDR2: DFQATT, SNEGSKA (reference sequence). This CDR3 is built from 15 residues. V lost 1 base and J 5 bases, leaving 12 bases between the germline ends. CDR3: CSARAGGTHNSPLHF. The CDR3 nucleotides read TGCAGTGCTAGAGCCGGCGGGACGCATAATTCACCCCTCCACTTT.

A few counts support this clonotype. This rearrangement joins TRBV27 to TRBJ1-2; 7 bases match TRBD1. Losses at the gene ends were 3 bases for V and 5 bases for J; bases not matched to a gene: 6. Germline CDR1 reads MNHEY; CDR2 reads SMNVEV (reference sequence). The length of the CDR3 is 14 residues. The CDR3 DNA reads TGTGCCAGCAGTTTCTCGGACAGGACATATGGCTACACCTTC. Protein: CASSFSDRTYGYTF.

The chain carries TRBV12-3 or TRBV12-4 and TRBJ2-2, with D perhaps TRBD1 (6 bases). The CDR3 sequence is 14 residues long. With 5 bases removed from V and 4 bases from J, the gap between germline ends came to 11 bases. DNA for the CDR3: TGTGCCAGCAGTACACAGGGTAGCACCGGGGAGCTGTTTTTT. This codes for CASSTQGSTGELFF.

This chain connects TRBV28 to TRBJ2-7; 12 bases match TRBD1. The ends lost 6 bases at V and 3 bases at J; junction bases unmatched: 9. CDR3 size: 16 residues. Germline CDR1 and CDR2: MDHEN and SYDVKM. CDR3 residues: CASRRPGQGAGYEQYF. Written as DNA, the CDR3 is TGTGCCAGCAGAAGACCGGGACAGGGGGCAGGCTACGAGCAGTACTTC.

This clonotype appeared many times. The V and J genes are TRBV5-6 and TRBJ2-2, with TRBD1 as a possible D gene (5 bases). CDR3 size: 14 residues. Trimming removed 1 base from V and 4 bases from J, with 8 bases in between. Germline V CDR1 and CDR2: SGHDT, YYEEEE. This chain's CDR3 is CASSLPGITGELFF. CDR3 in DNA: TGTGCCAGCAGCTTGCCAGGGATCACCGGGGAGCTGTTTTTT.

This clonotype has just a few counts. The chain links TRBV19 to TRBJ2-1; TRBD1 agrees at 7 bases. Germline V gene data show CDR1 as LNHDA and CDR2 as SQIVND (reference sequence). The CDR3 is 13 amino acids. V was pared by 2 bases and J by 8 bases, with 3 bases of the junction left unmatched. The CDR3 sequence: CASSIRGGHEQFF. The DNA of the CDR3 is TGTGCCAGTAGTATAAGAGGGGGCCATGAGCAGTTCTTC. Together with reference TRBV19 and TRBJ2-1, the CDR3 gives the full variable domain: DGGITQSPKYLFRKEGQNVTLSCEQNLNHDAMYWYRQDPGQGLRLIYYSQIVNDFQKGDIAEGYSVSREKKESFPLTVTSAQKNPTAFYLCASSIRGGHEQFFGPGTRLTVL.

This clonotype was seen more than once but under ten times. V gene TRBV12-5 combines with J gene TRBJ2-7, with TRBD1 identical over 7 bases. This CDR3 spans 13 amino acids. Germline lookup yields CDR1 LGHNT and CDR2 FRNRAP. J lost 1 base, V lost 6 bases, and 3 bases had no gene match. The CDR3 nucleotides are TGTGCTAGTGGGGGACAGATGTCCTACGAGCAGTACTTC. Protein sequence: CASGGQMSYEQYF.

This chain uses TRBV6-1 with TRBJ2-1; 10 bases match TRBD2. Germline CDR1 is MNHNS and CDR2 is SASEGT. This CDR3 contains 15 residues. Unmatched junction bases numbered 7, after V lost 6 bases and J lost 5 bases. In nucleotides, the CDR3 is TGTGCCAGCAGCTCCGGGACTAGCGAGAACAATGAGCAGTTCTTC. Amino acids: CASSSGTSENNEQFF.

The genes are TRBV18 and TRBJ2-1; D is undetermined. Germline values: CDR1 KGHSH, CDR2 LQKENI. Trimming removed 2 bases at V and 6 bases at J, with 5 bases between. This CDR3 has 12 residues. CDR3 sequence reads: CASSPRVNEQFF. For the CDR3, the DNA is TGTGCCAGCTCACCAAGGGTCAATGAGCAGTTCTTC.

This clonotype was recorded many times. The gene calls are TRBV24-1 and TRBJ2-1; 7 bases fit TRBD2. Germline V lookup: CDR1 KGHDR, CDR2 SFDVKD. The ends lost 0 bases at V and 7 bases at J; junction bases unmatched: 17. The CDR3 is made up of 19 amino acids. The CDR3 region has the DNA TGTGCCACCAGTGATTTGAGGACCAGCGGGGTAGCGGGCGGAAATGAGCAGTTCTTC. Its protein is CATSDLRTSGVAGGNEQFF.

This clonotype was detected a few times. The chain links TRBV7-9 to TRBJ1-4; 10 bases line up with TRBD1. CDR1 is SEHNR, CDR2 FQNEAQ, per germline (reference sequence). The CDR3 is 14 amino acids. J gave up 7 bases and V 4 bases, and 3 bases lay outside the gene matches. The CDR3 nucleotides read TGTGCCAGCAGCTCGGGACAGGGGATTGAAAAACTGTTTTTT. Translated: CASSSGQGIEKLFF.

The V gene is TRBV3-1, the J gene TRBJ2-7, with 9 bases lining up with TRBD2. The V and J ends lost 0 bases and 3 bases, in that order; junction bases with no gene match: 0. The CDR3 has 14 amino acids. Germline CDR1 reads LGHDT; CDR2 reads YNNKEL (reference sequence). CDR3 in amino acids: CASSQELAGYEQYF. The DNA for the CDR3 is TGTGCCAGCAGCCAAGAACTAGCGGGCTACGAGCAGTACTTC.

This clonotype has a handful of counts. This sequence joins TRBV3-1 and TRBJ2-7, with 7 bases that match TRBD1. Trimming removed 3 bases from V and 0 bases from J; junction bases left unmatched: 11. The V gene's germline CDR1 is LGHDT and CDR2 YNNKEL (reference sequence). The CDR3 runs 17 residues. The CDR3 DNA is TGTGCCAGCAGCCAGGCGGGCCTTGGACAGGTCTCCTACGAGCAGTACTTC. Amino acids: CASSQAGLGQVSYEQYF.

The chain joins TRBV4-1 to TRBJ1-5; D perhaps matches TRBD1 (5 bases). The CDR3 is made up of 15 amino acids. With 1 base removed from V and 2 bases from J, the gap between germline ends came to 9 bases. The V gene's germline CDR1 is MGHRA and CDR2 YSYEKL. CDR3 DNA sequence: TGCGCCAGCAGCCAAGTGGGAGGGGGCAATCAGCCCCAGCATTTT. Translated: CASSQVGGGNQPQHF.

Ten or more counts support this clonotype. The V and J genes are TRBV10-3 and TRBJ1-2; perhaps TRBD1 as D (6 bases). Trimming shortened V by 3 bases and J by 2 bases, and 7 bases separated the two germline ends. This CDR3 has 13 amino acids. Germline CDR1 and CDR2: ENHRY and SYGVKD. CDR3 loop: CAISETGNYGYTF. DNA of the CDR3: TGTGCCATCAGTGAAACAGGGAACTATGGCTACACCTTC.

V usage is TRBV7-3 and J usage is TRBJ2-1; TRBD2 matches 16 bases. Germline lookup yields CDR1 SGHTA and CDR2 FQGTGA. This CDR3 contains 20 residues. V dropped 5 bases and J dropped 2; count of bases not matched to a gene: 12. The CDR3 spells CASSTGLAGGPMSTYNEQFF. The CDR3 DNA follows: TGTGCCAGCAGCACGGGACTAGCGGGAGGGCCCATGTCTACCTACAATGAGCAGTTCTTC.

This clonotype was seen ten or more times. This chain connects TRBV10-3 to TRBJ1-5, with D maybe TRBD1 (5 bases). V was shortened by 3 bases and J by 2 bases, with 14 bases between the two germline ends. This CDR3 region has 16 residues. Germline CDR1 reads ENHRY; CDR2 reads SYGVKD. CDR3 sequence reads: CAISDAGPAGNQPQHF. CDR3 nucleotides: TGTGCCATCAGTGACGCGGGACCAGCAGGCAATCAGCCCCAGCATTTT.

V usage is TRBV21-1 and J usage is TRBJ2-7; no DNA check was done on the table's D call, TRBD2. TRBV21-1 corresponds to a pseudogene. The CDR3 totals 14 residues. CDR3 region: CASSKEGTAWEQYF. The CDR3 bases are TGTGCCAGCAGCAAAGAAGGGACTGCGTGGGAGCAGTACTTC.